This record looks at one T cell receptor beta chain sequence and its context. Its antigen is undetermined. The CDR3 loop spans 14 amino acids. V lost 4 bases and J lost 6, with 13 bases in between. The germline V gene encodes CDR1 SNHLY and CDR2 FYNNEI. This sample was included in a study of cytomegalovirus exposure and HLA in healthy donors. Whole-study findings and limits: Listed as cytomegalovirus-associated were over 150 TCR beta chains. Reports indicate that TCR beta sequences accurately predicted the HLA-A and HLA-B alleles of most subjects.

The PCR had 60 Vbeta and 13 Jbeta primers. Data came from immunoSEQ multiplex PCR; TCRdb stores just in-frame clones and leaves some out. The table has around 150,000 clones, 75% to 80% seen once. What was sequenced was PBMCs. The rearrangement joins TRBV2 to TRBJ1-5; D possibly corresponds to TRBD1 (6 bases). This receptor was identified in a woman between 45 and 65 years old in good health and CMV-seropositive. The CDR3 sequence: CASSGWDTSQPQHF. The CDR3 DNA sequence: TGTGCCAGCAGTGGGTGGGACACCTCTCAGCCCCAGCATTTT.